There are many counts of the clone carrying this T cell receptor beta chain. The entry originates in a study of T cells in Graves' hyperthyroidism and ophthalmopathy. The V and J ends lost 0 bases and 1 base, in that order; junction bases with no gene match: 4. This CDR3 has 15 amino acids. Germline values: CDR1 SGDLS, CDR2 YYNGEE. TCR beta CDR3 sequences were amplified from RNA transcripts. During a first-round RT-PCR of the TCR CDR3, the HTBI primer set was used. TCRdb re-derived calls from the multiplex PCR reads in MiXCR, one entry per CDR3 protein. This table holds around 600,000 distinct CDR3 sequences, about 14% found once.

This TCR came from a woman under 30 with Graves' ophthalmopathy. The chain carries TRBV9 and TRBJ2-7, with TRBD2 matching over 7 bases. Sequenced sample: blood. The CDR3 DNA sequence: TGTGCCAGCAGCGTAGGTAGCGGGCCATCCTACGAGCAGTACTTC. This sequence encodes CASSVGSGPSYEQYF. The full variable domain, rest sourced from reference TRBV9 and TRBJ2-7, is DSGVTQTPKHLITATGQRVTLRCSPRSGDLSVYWYQQSLDQGLQFLIQYYNGEERAKGNILERFSAQQFPDLHSELNLSSLELGDSALYFCASSVGSGPSYEQYFGPGTRLTVT.